The 6 T cell receptor beta chains presented below share a single source sample, sequenced in a study of blood T cell repertoires in COVID-19. This table comes from immunoSEQ multiplex PCR, and its TCRdb copy is limited to in-frame clones, with some not included. The sample includes a few hundred thousand clones, over 80% of them seen just once. Sequences were obtained from peripheral blood. These receptor sequences come from a woman aged 45 to 65 with COVID-19, enrolled during active disease.

The rearrangement joins TRBV2 to TRBJ1-5; D is perhaps TRBD1 (6 bases). This CDR3 spans 14 amino acids. Germline-derived CDR1 and CDR2 are SNHLY and FYNNEI. V gave up 7 bases and J gave up 0 bases, with 10 bases separating them. In DNA, the CDR3 is TGTGCCAGCACGGGACAATATAGCAATCAGCCCCAGCATTTT. It codes for CASTGQYSNQPQHF.

This chain links TRBV19 with TRBJ1-5; a possible D gene is TRBD1 (5 bases). The CDR3 totals 15 residues. Germline assignment: CDR1 LNHDA and CDR2 SQIVND (reference sequence). V dropped 1 base and J dropped 0 bases, with 7 bases sitting between them. CDR3 loop: CASSIVGGSNQPQHF. The CDR3 DNA reads TGTGCCAGTAGTATAGTCGGGGGTAGCAATCAGCCCCAGCATTTT.

The V and J genes are TRBV5-1 and TRBJ2-2, with 12 bases that match TRBD2. With V trimmed by 2 bases and J by 4 bases, 9 bases remained unmatched. This CDR3 contains 18 residues. The germline V gene encodes CDR1 SGHRS and CDR2 YFSETQ. The DNA of the CDR3 is TGCGCCAGCAGCTTAATTTCTAGCGGGAGGGCCGGCACCGGGGAGCTGTTTTTT. This translates into CASSLISSGRAGTGELFF.

This chain joins TRBV6-2 or TRBV6-3 and TRBJ2-5; 12 nucleotides agree with TRBD2. Trimming took 2 bases from V and 5 from J; bases not matched to a gene: 9. The CDR3 spans 17 residues. CDR1 and CDR2 from the germline V gene are MNHEY and SVGEGT. The CDR3 sequence: CASSYPLAGGPRETQYF. In DNA, the CDR3 is TGTGCCAGCAGTTACCCCCTAGCGGGAGGGCCGCGGGAGACCCAGTACTTC.

Only a few counts were recorded for this clone. The rearrangement joins TRBV7-9 to TRBJ1-5, with D unresolved. The CDR3 loop spans 13 amino acids. V was pared by 1 base and J by 9 bases, with 10 bases between. CDR1 is SEHNR and CDR2 is FQNEAQ in the germline V gene (reference sequence). The CDR3 nucleotides read TGTGCCAGCAGCTTAGGGGAGAGAGGGCCCCAGCATTTT. Translating it yields CASSLGERGPQHF.

The J gene is TRBJ2-3, the V gene TRBV12-5; D might be TRBD2 (6 bases). V lost 6 bases and J lost 0, with 22 bases in between. This CDR3 is 18 amino acids long. CDR1 and CDR2 from the germline V gene are LGHNT and FRNRAP. The CDR3 coding sequence is TGTGCTAGTGGGGAAGGTATACTAGCTCACTCTAGCACAGATACGCAGTATTTT. Translated: CASGEGILAHSSTDTQYF.